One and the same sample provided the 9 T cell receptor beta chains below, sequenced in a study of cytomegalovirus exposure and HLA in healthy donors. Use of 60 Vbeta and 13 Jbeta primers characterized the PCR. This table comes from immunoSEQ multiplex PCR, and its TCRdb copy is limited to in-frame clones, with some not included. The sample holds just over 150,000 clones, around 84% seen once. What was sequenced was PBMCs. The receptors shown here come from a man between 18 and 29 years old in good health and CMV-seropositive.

CDR3 in amino acids: CASSEEAGGTDTQYF. CDR3 DNA sequence: TGTGCCAGCAGTGAAGAAGCGGGGGGCACAGATACGCAGTATTTT. The chain recombines TRBV6-1 with TRBJ2-3; 8 nucleotides line up with TRBD2. After removal of 1 base from V and 1 base from J, the junction contained 1 base not matched to a gene. Looked up from germline, CDR1 is MNHNS and CDR2 is SASEGT. CDR3 length: 15 residues.

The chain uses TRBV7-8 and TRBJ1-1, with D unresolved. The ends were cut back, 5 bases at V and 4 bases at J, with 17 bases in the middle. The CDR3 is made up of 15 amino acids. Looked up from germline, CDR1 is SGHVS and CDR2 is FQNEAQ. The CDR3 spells CASSPWVTGGTEAFF. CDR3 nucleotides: TGTGCCAGCAGCCCATGGGTCACGGGAGGCACTGAAGCTTTCTTT. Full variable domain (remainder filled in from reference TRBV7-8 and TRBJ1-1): GAGVSQSPRYKVAKRGQDVALRCDPISGHVSLFWYQQALGQGPEFLTYFQNEAQLDKSGLPSDRFFAERPEGSVSTLKIQRTQQEDSAVYLCASSPWVTGGTEAFFGQGTRLTVV.

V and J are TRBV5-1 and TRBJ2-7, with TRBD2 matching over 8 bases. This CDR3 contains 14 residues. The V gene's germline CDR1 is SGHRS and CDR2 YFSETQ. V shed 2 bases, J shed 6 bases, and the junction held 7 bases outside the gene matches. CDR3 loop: CASSFHGAGGEQYF. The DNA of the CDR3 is TGCGCCAGCAGCTTTCACGGGGCGGGGGGCGAGCAGTACTTC.

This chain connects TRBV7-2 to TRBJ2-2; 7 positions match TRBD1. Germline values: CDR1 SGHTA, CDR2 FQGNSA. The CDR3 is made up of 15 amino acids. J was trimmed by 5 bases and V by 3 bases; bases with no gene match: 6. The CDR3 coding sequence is TGTGCCAGCAGCTTTTACTCAGGGGGTACCGGGGAGCTGTTTTTT. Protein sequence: CASSFYSGGTGELFF.

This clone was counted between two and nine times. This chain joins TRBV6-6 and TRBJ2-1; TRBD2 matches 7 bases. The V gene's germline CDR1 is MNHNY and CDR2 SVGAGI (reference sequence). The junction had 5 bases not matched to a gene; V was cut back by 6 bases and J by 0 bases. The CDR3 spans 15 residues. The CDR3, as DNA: TGTGCCAGCAGCTCTGAGCGGGGCTCCTACAATGAGCAGTTCTTC. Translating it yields CASSSERGSYNEQFF.

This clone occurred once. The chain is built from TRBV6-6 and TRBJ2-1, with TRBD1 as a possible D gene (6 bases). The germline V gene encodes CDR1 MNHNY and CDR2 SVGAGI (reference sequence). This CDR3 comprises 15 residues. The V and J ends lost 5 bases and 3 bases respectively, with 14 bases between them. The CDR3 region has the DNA TGTGCCAGCAGTGGTCCCCGGGACATCTACAATGAGCAGTTCTTC. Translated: CASSGPRDIYNEQFF.

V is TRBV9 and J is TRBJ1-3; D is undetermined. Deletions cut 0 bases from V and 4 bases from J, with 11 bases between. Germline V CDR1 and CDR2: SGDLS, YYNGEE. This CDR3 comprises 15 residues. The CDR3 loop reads CASSVGQSPGNTIYF. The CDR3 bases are TGTGCCAGCAGCGTAGGGCAATCTCCGGGAAACACCATATATTTT.

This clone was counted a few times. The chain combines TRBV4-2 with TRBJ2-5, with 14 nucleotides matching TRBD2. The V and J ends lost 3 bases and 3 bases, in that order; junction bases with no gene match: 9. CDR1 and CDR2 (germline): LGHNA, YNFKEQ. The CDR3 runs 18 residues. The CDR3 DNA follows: TGTGCCAGCAGCCAGGCCTTGACTAGCGGGGGGGCCAAAGAGACCCAGTACTTC. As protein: CASSQALTSGGAKETQYF.

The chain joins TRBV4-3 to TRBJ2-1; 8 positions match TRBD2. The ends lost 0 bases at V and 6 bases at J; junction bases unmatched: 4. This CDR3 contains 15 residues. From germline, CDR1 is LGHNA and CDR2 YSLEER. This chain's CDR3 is CASSQETGLGNEQFF. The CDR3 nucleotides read TGCGCCAGCAGCCAAGAGACGGGACTAGGCAATGAGCAGTTCTTC.